These 23 T cell receptor beta chains were sequenced from one sample in a study of T cells after yellow fever vaccination. Via MiXCR, TCRdb re-called the 5' RACE reads, giving one row per CDR3 protein. This table has 300,000 or so distinct CDR3 sequences, about 6.9% appearing once. The specimen comprised PBMCs, sampled roughly 47 days after the first yellow fever vaccination. These receptors originate from a man younger than 30 who received the YFV17D yellow fever vaccine.

This clonotype was counted between two and nine times. The CDR3 here is CASSPLDRENTGELFF. The DNA of the CDR3 is TGTGCCAGCAGTCCCCTCGACAGGGAGAACACCGGGGAGCTGTTTTTT. The chain carries TRBV28 and TRBJ2-2, with 7 bases fitting TRBD1. Trimming removed 5 bases from V and 1 base from J; junction bases left unmatched: 7. Per germline, CDR1 MDHEN and CDR2 SYDVKM. The CDR3 is 16 amino acids. Full variable domain (missing parts from reference TRBV28 and TRBJ2-2): DVKVTQSSRYLVKRTGEKVFLECVQDMDHENMFWYRQDPGLGLRLIYFSYDVKMKEKGDIPEGYSVSREKKERFSLILESASTNQTSMYLCASSPLDRENTGELFFGEGSRLTVL.

This clonotype was seen ten or more times. The CDR3 DNA reads TGCGCCAGCAGCCGGGCAGGGAGGACCTCGGGAGATACGCAGTATTTT. Its translation: CASSRAGRTSGDTQYF. This rearrangement joins TRBV4-3 to TRBJ2-3, with D tentatively TRBD2 (6 bases). Germline V gene sequence: CDR1 LGHNA, CDR2 YSLEER. Trimming cost V 4 bases and J 5 bases, with 19 bases left between them. CDR3 size: 16 residues.

This clonotype has just a few counts. This chain uses TRBV19 with TRBJ2-7, with D possibly being TRBD1 or TRBD2 (6 bases each). CDR1 is LNHDA and CDR2 is SQIVND in the germline V gene (reference sequence). The CDR3 sequence is 14 residues long. Trimming shortened V by 6 bases and J by 6 bases, and 18 bases separated the two germline ends. CDR3 sequence: CASRILPGAAEQYF. The CDR3 DNA reads as TGTGCCAGTAGAATACTTCCGGGGGCGGCCGAGCAGTACTTC.

J is TRBJ1-2 and V is TRBV27; a weak D match, TRBD1 (6 bases). V lost 6 bases and J lost 4, with 12 bases in between. CDR1 and CDR2 (germline): MNHEY, SMNVEV (reference sequence). The CDR3 loop spans 13 amino acids. This chain's CDR3 is CASRGQPVYGYTF. CDR3 bases: TGTGCCAGCAGGGGACAACCTGTCTATGGCTACACCTTC.

This clonotype was seen many times. The chain is built from TRBV11-3 and TRBJ1-4; the match to TRBD1 covers 10 bases. V shed 5 bases and J 5 bases; nucleotides not matched to a gene: 2. Per the germline V gene, CDR1 is SGHNT and CDR2 is YENEEA. The CDR3 consists of 14 residues. CDR3 nucleotides: TGTGCCAGCAGCAAGGGACAGGGGAATGAAAAACTGTTTTTT. Its protein product is CASSKGQGNEKLFF.

The chain employs TRBV7-3 and TRBJ1-1; 12 bases agree with TRBD1. From germline, CDR1 is SGHTA and CDR2 FQGTGA. V dropped 4 bases and J dropped 8; count of bases not matched to a gene: 8. The CDR3 runs 15 residues. This CDR3 is CASSSGGQGASEAFF. In DNA, the CDR3 is TGTGCCAGCAGCTCAGGGGGACAGGGGGCCTCGGAAGCTTTCTTT.

This clonotype has more than one count but fewer than ten. The chain carries TRBV28 and TRBJ2-3, with 13 nucleotides matching TRBD2. V lost 2 bases, J lost 5 bases, and 10 bases stayed unmatched. Germline CDR1 and CDR2: MDHEN and SYDVKM. The CDR3 consists of 18 residues. The CDR3 here is CASSLKTSGGSTQDTQYF. DNA for the CDR3: TGTGCCAGCAGTTTAAAGACTAGCGGGGGGTCGACGCAAGATACGCAGTATTTT.

The chain employs TRBV7-9 and TRBJ2-2; D not certain. The CDR3 runs 17 residues. Germline V gene data show CDR1 as SEHNR and CDR2 as FQNEAQ (reference sequence). V was cut by 4 bases and J by 8 bases, with 23 bases left in between. The CDR3 is CASSSRNPTLQRGELFF. CDR3 sequence (DNA): TGTGCCAGCAGCTCCCGGAACCCAACTCTTCAACGAGGGGAGCTGTTTTTT.

This clonotype has more than one count but fewer than ten. The V and J genes are TRBV29-1 and TRBJ2-1, with D tentatively TRBD1 (5 bases). The V end lost 3 bases, the J end lost 1 base, and 13 bases lay between the germline ends. CDR3 length: 15 residues. Germline V gene lookup returns CDR1 SQVTM and CDR2 ANQGSEA. CDR3 sequence: CSVDLRQLSYNEQFF. DNA for the CDR3: TGCAGCGTTGATCTAAGACAGTTATCCTACAATGAGCAGTTCTTC.

This clonotype turned up a few times. The chain employs TRBV19 and TRBJ2-1, with D maybe TRBD2 (6 bases). Trimming took off 5 bases at V and 0 bases at J, with 14 bases between the two ends. Germline loops: CDR1 LNHDA, CDR2 SQIVND (reference sequence). This CDR3 spans 16 amino acids. CDR3 region: CASSPWDWSSYNEQFF. CDR3 coding DNA: TGTGCCAGTAGTCCTTGGGACTGGAGCTCCTACAATGAGCAGTTCTTC.

This clonotype was seen many times. The J gene is TRBJ1-2, the V gene TRBV7-9, with unresolved D. Trimming removed 7 bases at V and 6 bases at J, with 6 bases between. CDR1 SEHNR and CDR2 FQNEAQ come from the germline V gene (reference sequence). This CDR3 contains 10 residues. CDR3: CASIGDGYTF. For the CDR3, the DNA is TGTGCCAGCATTGGGGATGGCTACACCTTC.

The sample holds many counts of this clonotype. The chain uses TRBV11-2 and TRBJ1-4, with a weak D call TRBD1 (6 bases). V dropped 3 bases and J dropped 6 bases, with 14 bases sitting between them. The V gene's germline CDR1 is SGHAT and CDR2 FQNNGV. The CDR3 sequence is 15 residues long. The CDR3 is CASSFNNRVDEKLFF. CDR3 nucleotide sequence: TGTGCCAGCAGCTTTAATAACAGGGTGGATGAAAAACTGTTTTTT. Full variable domain (remainder filled in from reference TRBV11-2 and TRBJ1-4): EAGVAQSPRYKIIEKRQSVAFWCNPISGHATLYWYQQILGQGPKLLIQFQNNGVVDDSQLPKDRFSAERLKGVDSTLKIQPAKLEDSAVYLCASSFNNRVDEKLFFGSGTQLSVL.

This chain joins TRBV7-9 and TRBJ2-5, with D tentatively TRBD2 (5 bases). V was trimmed by 1 base and J by 5 bases, leaving 11 bases between them. This CDR3 is 14 amino acids long. Germline CDR1 is SEHNR and CDR2 is FQNEAQ (reference sequence). The CDR3 region has the DNA TGTGCCAGCAGCTTAGTTGGCCGGAGGGAGACCCAGTACTTC. It codes for CASSLVGRRETQYF.

This clonotype has ten or more counts. V is TRBV5-1 and J is TRBJ2-1, with 10 bases aligning to TRBD2. The germline V gene encodes CDR1 SGHRS and CDR2 YFSETQ. The CDR3 is made up of 17 amino acids. The V segment lost 3 bases and the J segment 8 bases; nucleotides outside the gene matches: 14. CDR3 protein: CASSCRASGGSLDEQFF. The CDR3 DNA follows: TGCGCCAGCAGCTGTCGGGCTAGCGGGGGATCCCTTGATGAGCAGTTCTTC.

This chain connects TRBV5-1 to TRBJ2-2; D perhaps matches TRBD2 (5 bases). The V gene's germline CDR1 is SGHRS and CDR2 YFSETQ. The CDR3 extends over 14 amino acids. Trimming took 0 bases from V and 5 from J, leaving 8 bases between them. CDR3 loop: CASSLGEGTGELFF. The CDR3 DNA reads as TGCGCCAGCAGCTTGGGAGAGGGAACCGGGGAGCTGTTTTTT.

This clonotype was recorded a few times. J is TRBJ2-1 and V is TRBV4-3; possibly TRBD2 for D (7 bases). Germline V gives CDR1 LGHNA, CDR2 YSLEER. V was pared by 0 bases and J by 1 base, with 16 bases between. The CDR3 covers 18 residues. The DNA of the CDR3 is TGCGCCAGCAGCCAAGATCCTAGGGGAGGGGGGTCCTACAATGAGCAGTTCTTC. Translated: CASSQDPRGGGSYNEQFF.

This chain uses TRBV5-4 with TRBJ2-1, with 7 nucleotides matching TRBD1. The CDR3 contains 13 residues. Unmatched junction bases numbered 5, after V lost 4 bases and J lost 7 bases. CDR1 is SGHNT, CDR2 YYREEE, per germline (reference sequence). DNA for the CDR3: TGTGCCAGCAGCCTCAAACAGGGGAATGAGCAGTTCTTC. Translation: CASSLKQGNEQFF. Supplemented by reference TRBV5-4 and TRBJ2-1, the full variable domain reads ETGVTQSPTHLIKTRGQQVTLRCSSQSGHNTVSWYQQALGQGPQFIFQYYREEENGRGNFPPRFSGLQFPNYSSELNVNALELDDSALYLCASSLKQGNEQFFGPGTRLTVL.

This clonotype was seen a handful of times. The rearrangement joins TRBV30 to TRBJ2-7; 10 positions match TRBD1. The CDR3 has 13 amino acids. V lost 5 bases to trimming and J lost 5 bases; unmatched junction nucleotides: 6. Per the germline V gene, CDR1 is GTSNPN and CDR2 is SVGIG (reference sequence). The CDR3 sequence is CAWDTGTGDEQYF. CDR3 coding DNA: TGTGCCTGGGACACCGGGACAGGGGACGAGCAGTACTTC.

This clonotype was seen a few times. The CDR3 sequence: CASSGQVYPTTSGANVLTF. CDR3 nucleotides: TGTGCCAGCAGCGGACAGGTGTATCCTACGACTTCTGGGGCCAACGTCCTGACTTTC. J is TRBJ2-6 and V is TRBV12-3 or TRBV12-4; 7 bases align to TRBD1. J was trimmed by 1 base and V by 6 bases; bases with no gene match: 15. The CDR3 consists of 19 residues.

The sample holds many counts of this clonotype. The rearrangement links TRBV5-5 to TRBJ1-2, with D uncertain. This CDR3 is built from 12 residues. Trimming pared 4 bases from V and 11 bases from J, leaving 15 bases between. CDR1 and CDR2 from the germline V gene are SGHKS and YYEKEE (reference sequence). The CDR3 nucleotides read TGTGCCAGCAGCCCACAAGTCTTCGTATACACCTTC. Encoded protein: CASSPQVFVYTF.

This clonotype came up many times. This sequence joins TRBV7-3 and TRBJ2-3, with TRBD2 matching 8 bases. Trimming removed 5 bases from V and 6 bases from J; junction bases left unmatched: 4. The CDR3 runs to 13 residues. Germline CDR1 is SGHTA and CDR2 is FQGTGA. The CDR3 spells CASSGLAADTQYF. CDR3 coding DNA: TGTGCCAGCAGCGGACTAGCCGCCGATACGCAGTATTTT.

The chain has TRBV4-3 and TRBJ2-2, with D uncertain. The CDR3 contains 14 residues. With 3 bases removed from V and 1 base from J, the gap between germline ends came to 6 bases. The germline V gene encodes CDR1 LGHNA and CDR2 YSLEER. CDR3 nucleotides: TGCGCCAGCAGCCACGCCAGGAACACCGGGGAGCTGTTTTTT. Translation gives CASSHARNTGELFF.

Worth noting for this clonotype: It may be a read error: a sequence one base away is much more abundant. V usage is TRBV20-1 and J usage is TRBJ2-3; D might be TRBD2 (7 bases). The CDR3 is 14 residues long. Germline values: CDR1 DFQATT, CDR2 SNEGSKA (reference sequence). CDR3 residues: CCARDGGLTDTQYF. The CDR3 DNA sequence: TGCTGTGCTAGAGACGGGGGGCTTACAGATACGCAGTATTTT.